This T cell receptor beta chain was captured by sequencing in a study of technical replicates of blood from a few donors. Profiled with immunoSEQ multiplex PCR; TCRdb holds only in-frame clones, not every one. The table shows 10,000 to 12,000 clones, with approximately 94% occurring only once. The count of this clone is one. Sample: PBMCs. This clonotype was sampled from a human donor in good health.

The CDR3 loop reads CASSGLAGREQYF. The CDR3 DNA follows: TGTGCCAGCAGCGGACTAGCGGGGAGAGAGCAGTACTTC. The V and J genes are TRBV11-3 and TRBJ2-7; 12 nucleotides align to TRBD2. CDR3 length: 13 amino acids. After removal of 5 bases from V and 7 bases from J, the junction contained 3 bases not matched to a gene. Germline assignment: CDR1 SGHNT and CDR2 YENEEA.